This T cell receptor beta chain was documented in a study of vaccination effects on CD4 cells after COVID-19. The data were produced by immunoSEQ multiplex PCR, yet TCRdb's version contains in-frame clones alone and is incomplete. This sample has roughly 27,000 clones, with 65% to 80% found just once. Under the ViraFEST assay, PBMC were stimulated with viral peptide pools so that antigen-specific CD4+ T cells expanded. Sequencing was performed afterwards. Subsequent to a culture period of about ten days, CD4+ T cells were isolated. Participants were given two doses of BNT162b2 or mRNA-1273 vaccine. Nucleocapsid antibodies stayed negative before and after vaccination, showing no earlier SARS-CoV-2 infection. A density of approximately 2 million PBMC per well was used; these cells were cultured with 10 IU/ml IL-2 and 10 ug/ml peptides. Cultures had half their medium replaced with IL-2 medium on days 3 and 7.

This clone came up a few times. Its target is unknown. The CDR3 contains 14 residues. Trimming shortened V by 0 bases and J by 2 bases, and 6 bases separated the two germline ends. Germline V lookup: CDR1 LGHNA, CDR2 YNFKEQ. Study-wide results and limits: Cross-reactivity toward common cold coronaviruses was confined to only 1 of 255 vaccine-induced clones in healthy vaccinees.

This chain links TRBV4-2 with TRBJ2-3; D remains ambiguous. The material sequenced was CD4+ T cells from PBMCs cultured with HCoV-NL63 spike peptides, taken after COVID-19 vaccination. This TCR was recovered from a human donor who received a COVID-19 vaccine. The CDR3, as DNA: TGTGCCAGCAGCCAAGAGGACGTCACAGATACGCAGTATTTT. Residues: CASSQEDVTDTQYF.